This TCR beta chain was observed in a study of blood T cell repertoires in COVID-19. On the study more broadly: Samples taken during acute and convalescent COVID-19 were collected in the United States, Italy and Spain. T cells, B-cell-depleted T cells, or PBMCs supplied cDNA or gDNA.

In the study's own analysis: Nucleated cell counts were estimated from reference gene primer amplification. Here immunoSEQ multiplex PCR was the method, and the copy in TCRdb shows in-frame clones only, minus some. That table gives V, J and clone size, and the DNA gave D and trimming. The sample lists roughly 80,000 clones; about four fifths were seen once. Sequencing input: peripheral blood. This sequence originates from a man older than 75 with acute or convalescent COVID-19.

Here the CDR3 DNA reads TGTGCCAGCAGTTACGATCGACAGGTTAATTCACCCCTCCACTTT. Translation: CASSYDRQVNSPLHF. The V and J genes are TRBV6-6 and TRBJ1-6, with D perhaps matching TRBD1 (6 bases). In germline, CDR1 is MNHNY, CDR2 SVGAGI (reference sequence). The CDR3 has 15 amino acids. The ends were cut back, 2 bases at V and 6 bases at J, with 11 bases in the middle.